A single sample is the source of the 24 T cell receptor beta chains below, sequenced in a study of T-cell reconstitution after alpha-beta-depleted transplantation in children. Researchers prepared the TCRbeta library using unique molecular identifiers, the study reports. TCRdb itself ran the PCR reads through MiXCR, one entry per CDR3 protein. The sample holds 150,000 to 250,000 distinct CDR3 sequences, about 14% seen once. Specimen: PBMCs from the stem cell graft donor, collected from the stem cell graft. These receptors came from a human donor who donated a stem cell graft to a child with acute lymphoblastic leukemia.

Comment on this clonotype: A read error may explain this, as a much larger clone is one base away. The chain carries TRBV11-3 and TRBJ1-1; D gene unclear. The V and J ends lost 1 base and 1 base respectively, with 16 bases between them. The CDR3 loop spans 17 amino acids. Germline values: CDR1 SGHNT, CDR2 YENEEA. This chain's CDR3 is CASSLGSHGVANTEAFF. Written as DNA, the CDR3 is TGTGCCAGCAGCTTAGGGTCCCACGGGGTTGCGAACACTGAAGCTTTCTTT.

This clonotype was found many times. The chain combines TRBV7-2 with TRBJ2-3, with 7 positions matching TRBD2. This CDR3 contains 18 residues. V gave up 5 bases and J gave up 2 bases; unmatched junction bases: 16. Per the germline V gene, CDR1 is SGHTA and CDR2 is FQGNSA. The DNA for the CDR3 is TGTGCCAGCAGCCGCCAGACGGGTGCTAGCGGTTCCACAGATACGCAGTATTTT. This translates into CASSRQTGASGSTDTQYF.

Worth noting for this clonotype: Possible read error: a much larger clone is one base away. The chain links TRBV9 to TRBJ2-3; no clear D. The CDR3 is 13 amino acids. Germline CDR1 reads SGDLS; CDR2 reads YYNGEE. DNA of the CDR3: TGTGCCGGCAGCGCCGGTATGGGAGATACGCAGTATTTT. Amino acids: CAGSAGMGDTQYF.

The V call is TRBV27, the J call TRBJ1-4; D remains unclear. V lost 6 bases and J 5 bases, leaving 13 bases between the germline ends. The CDR3 is 14 amino acids. Germline V lookup: CDR1 MNHEY, CDR2 SMNVEV (reference sequence). The CDR3 loop is CASSLVKGNEKLFF. The CDR3 nucleotides read TGTGCCAGCAGCCTGGTAAAGGGAAATGAAAAACTGTTTTTT.

This clonotype was seen many times. The chain is built from TRBV6-2 or TRBV6-3 and TRBJ2-1, with 7 nucleotides matching TRBD1. V shed 0 bases, J shed 0 bases, and the junction held 5 bases outside the gene matches. Germline values: CDR1 MNHEY, CDR2 SVGEGT. This CDR3 comprises 17 residues. The CDR3 nucleotides are TGTGCCAGCAGTTACTCGAGGGACAGAGCCTCCTACAATGAGCAGTTCTTC. Its protein is CASSYSRDRASYNEQFF.

This clonotype has ten or more counts. This chain connects TRBV7-2 to TRBJ1-5; D is uncertain. The CDR3 covers 12 residues. Trimming removed 5 bases from V and 7 bases from J, with 9 bases in between. Looked up from germline, CDR1 is SGHTA and CDR2 is FQGNSA. The CDR3 nucleotides read TGTGCCAGCAGCCCTTTTGGGCAGCCCCAGCATTTT. This encodes CASSPFGQPQHF.

This chain joins TRBV12-5 and TRBJ2-7; the D gene is possibly TRBD2 (6 bases). V lost 0 bases and J lost 0, with 15 bases in between. The CDR3 runs to 17 residues. Germline CDR1 and CDR2: LGHNT and FRNRAP. CDR3 nucleotides: TGTGCTAGTGGTTTGGTACTTGGCGGGAAAAGCTCCTACGAGCAGTACTTC. Protein: CASGLVLGGKSSYEQYF.

The chain carries TRBV12-3 or TRBV12-4 and TRBJ1-2, with 9 bases identical to TRBD1. The CDR3 is 13 amino acids. Trimming took 5 bases from V and 8 from J; bases not matched to a gene: 6. The CDR3 here is CASSPQGAGGYTF. Here the CDR3 DNA reads TGTGCCAGCAGTCCACAGGGGGCAGGGGGCTACACCTTC.

The rearrangement joins TRBV12-5 to TRBJ2-7; D is possibly TRBD2 (6 bases). There are 16 residues in the CDR3. Looked up from germline, CDR1 is LGHNT and CDR2 is FRNRAP. Trimming removed 5 bases from V and 4 bases from J, with 21 bases in between. The CDR3 is CASGEELAAPLYEQYF. In DNA form, the CDR3 reads TGTGCTAGTGGTGAAGAACTAGCTGCCCCGCTGTACGAGCAGTACTTC.

About this clonotype: The junction departs from germline at one end; a sequencing error may be responsible. The chain employs TRBV3-1 and TRBJ1-1, with D hard to call. Germline CDR1 and CDR2: LGHDT and YNNKEL (reference sequence). CDR3 length: 15 amino acids. CDR3 protein: CACSHFTGINTEAFF. CDR3 DNA sequence: TGTGCCTGCAGCCACTTTACCGGGATTAACACTGAAGCTTTCTTT.

This clonotype has a count of ten or more. This rearrangement joins TRBV10-3 to TRBJ2-2; 9 bases match TRBD2. The CDR3 sequence is 16 residues long. V was pared by 2 bases and J by 3 bases, with 4 bases of the junction left unmatched. Germline assignment: CDR1 ENHRY and CDR2 SYGVKD. The CDR3 DNA reads TGTGCCATCAGTGAGGCAGTAGCGGGAGACACCGGGGAGCTGTTTTTT. This encodes CAISEAVAGDTGELFF.

This clonotype showed up many times. DNA for the CDR3: TGTGCCAGCAGCCACATAAGGACCAGGGATAGGGAAGGCTACACCTTC. Translation gives CASSHIRTRDREGYTF. The V call is TRBV7-9, the J call TRBJ1-2; TRBD1 is a possible D gene (5 bases). Trimming removed 5 bases at V and 8 bases at J, with 24 bases between. This CDR3 region has 16 residues. Germline V gene data show CDR1 as SEHNR and CDR2 as FQNEAQ (reference sequence).

This clonotype turned up a few times. The chain employs TRBV10-3 and TRBJ2-7; possibly TRBD1 for D (6 bases). Trimming stripped 0 bases from V and 0 bases from J, with 12 bases between. Germline V CDR1 and CDR2: ENHRY, SYGVKD. There are 16 residues in the CDR3. As DNA, the CDR3 is TGTGCCATCAGTGAGTCGGGCAGGGGAAACTCCTACGAGCAGTACTTC. Amino acids: CAISESGRGNSYEQYF.

The genes are TRBV7-8 and TRBJ2-1; tentative D call: TRBD2 (5 bases). The V gene's germline CDR1 is SGHVS and CDR2 FQNEAQ. The CDR3 loop spans 13 amino acids. Trimming removed 5 bases at V and 4 bases at J, with 9 bases between. Written as DNA, the CDR3 is TGTGCCAGCAGCCGCCGCGGGTACAATGAGCAGTTCTTC. The encoded protein is CASSRRGYNEQFF.

The CDR3 region is CAWSRDPGNSPLHF. CDR3 bases: TGTGCCTGGAGTAGGGACCCGGGAAATTCACCCCTCCACTTT. The chain carries TRBV30 and TRBJ1-6, with a possible D match to TRBD1 (5 bases). The germline CDR1 and CDR2 sequences are GTSNPN and SVGIG (reference sequence). This CDR3 has 14 residues. The ends were cut back, 2 bases at V and 7 bases at J, with 12 bases in the middle.

This clonotype was observed many times. The CDR3 reads CASSLADSYEQYF. The CDR3 DNA reads TGTGCCAGCAGCTTAGCTGACAGCTACGAGCAGTACTTC. The V and J genes are TRBV7-9 and TRBJ2-7; TRBD1 is a possible D gene (5 bases). The V gene lost 0 bases and the J gene lost 3 bases, with 6 bases spanning the gap. The CDR3 spans 13 residues. From germline, CDR1 is SEHNR and CDR2 FQNEAQ (reference sequence).

V and J are TRBV7-8 and TRBJ2-7; 8 nucleotides align to TRBD2. V dropped 3 bases and J dropped 5; count of bases not matched to a gene: 0. The CDR3 has 12 residues. Germline CDR1 and CDR2: SGHVS and FQNEAQ. Written as DNA, the CDR3 is TGTGCCAGCAGCTTTAGCGGGAACGAGCAGTACTTC. It specifies CASSFSGNEQYF.

This clonotype appeared many times. This rearrangement joins TRBV6-2 or TRBV6-3 to TRBJ2-7; a possible D gene is TRBD2 (5 bases). CDR1 is MNHEY, CDR2 SVGEGT, per germline. The CDR3 covers 14 residues. Deletions cut 2 bases from V and 1 base from J, with 9 bases between. The CDR3 sequence: CASSYAGLSYEQYF. Here the CDR3 DNA reads TGTGCCAGCAGTTACGCGGGCCTGTCCTACGAGCAGTACTTC.

In its sample, this clonotype was seen a few times. The CDR3 sequence: CASSSLTWGTEAFF. CDR3 in DNA: TGTGCCAGCAGCTCGCTAACCTGGGGGACTGAAGCTTTCTTT. This chain joins TRBV5-4 and TRBJ1-1; D might be TRBD1 (5 bases). Trimming removed 3 bases at V and 5 bases at J, with 14 bases between. There are 14 residues in the CDR3. Germline lookup yields CDR1 SGHNT and CDR2 YYREEE (reference sequence).

This clonotype was counted at least ten times. The chain links TRBV5-1 to TRBJ1-1; tentative D call: TRBD1 (6 bases). V shed 1 base and J shed 1 base, with 11 bases lying between them. Germline CDR1 is SGHRS and CDR2 is YFSETQ. This CDR3 is 15 amino acids long. In nucleotides, the CDR3 is TGCGCCAGCAGCTTGAGAGGGGGGGAGAACACTGAAGCTTTCTTT. Protein product: CASSLRGGENTEAFF.

The chain recombines TRBV11-2 with TRBJ1-1; tentatively, D is TRBD1 (6 bases). CDR1 and CDR2 (germline): SGHAT, FQNNGV. This CDR3 has 14 amino acids. Trimming took off 4 bases at V and 0 bases at J, with 9 bases between the two ends. The CDR3 region has the DNA TGTGCCAGCAGCTGGGACATATTGAACACTGAAGCTTTCTTT. Translated: CASSWDILNTEAFF. The complete variable domain, with remaining parts taken from reference TRBV11-2 and TRBJ1-1, reads EAGVAQSPRYKIIEKRQSVAFWCNPISGHATLYWYQQILGQGPKLLIQFQNNGVVDDSQLPKDRFSAERLKGVDSTLKIQPAKLEDSAVYLCASSWDILNTEAFFGQGTRLTVV.

Worth noting for this clonotype: One base away lies a much larger clone, so this may be a sequencing read error. V usage is TRBV29-1 and J usage is TRBJ1-2; D unresolved. This CDR3 has 14 residues. Germline loops: CDR1 SQVTM, CDR2 ANQGSEA. The CDR3 DNA reads as TGCAGCGTTAGAACATCAAATAAGGCCCATGGCTACCCCTTC. The encoded protein is CSVRTSNKAHGYPF.

The genes are TRBV12-5 and TRBJ2-2; TRBD1 aligns across 7 bases. CDR1 LGHNT and CDR2 FRNRAP come from the germline V gene. With V trimmed by 1 base and J by 5 bases, 4 bases remained unmatched. The CDR3 has 15 amino acids. The CDR3 DNA follows: TGTGCTAGTGGTTTGGGCCAGGGGGATACCGGGGAGCTGTTTTTT. The encoded protein is CASGLGQGDTGELFF.

In its sample, this clonotype was seen many times. The V gene is TRBV7-2, the J gene TRBJ2-7; 9 nucleotides agree with TRBD1. V lost 4 bases to trimming and J lost 4 bases; unmatched junction nucleotides: 5. The germline V gene has CDR1 SGHTA and CDR2 FQGNSA. The length of the CDR3 is 14 residues. CDR3 nucleotides: TGTGCCAGCAGCTGGGGGACAGGGCTATACGAGCAGTACTTC. Protein product: CASSWGTGLYEQYF.